The entry below gives a single TCR beta chain sequence along with its context. Membership in each cohort depended on participant-reported clinical history. Trimming stripped 2 bases from V and 2 bases from J, with 8 bases between. Per germline, CDR1 KGHSH and CDR2 LQKENI. The CDR3 runs to 14 residues. Original processing notes: By means of reference gene primer amplification, nucleated cell counts were estimated. TCRdb keeps only in-frame clones here, not all; method: immunoSEQ multiplex PCR. D and trimming were read from the DNA, whereas the V and J calls and clone size are those reported in that table. The sample holds around 290,000 clones, 85% to 90% seen once. The sample is drawn from a study of blood T cell repertoires in COVID-19. Study information: Acute and convalescent COVID-19 specimens originated in the United States, Italy and Spain. The analysed material was cDNA or gDNA that came from T cells, B-cell-depleted T cells, or PBMCs.

The sample comprised PBMCs or T cells enriched from blood (not recorded which). This chain links TRBV18 with TRBJ2-3; D is uncertain. The receptor was derived from a woman aged 60-75 years in a cohort exposed to, infected with or recovered from COVID-19 (not recorded which). Here the CDR3 reads CASSPGRSTDTQYF. CDR3 DNA: TGTGCCAGCTCACCAGGCAGGTCCACAGATACGCAGTATTTT. Supplemented by reference TRBV18 and TRBJ2-3, the full variable domain reads NAGVMQNPRHLVRRRGQEARLRCSPMKGHSHVYWYRQLPEEGLKFMVYLQKENIIDESGMPKERFSAEFPKEGPSILRIQQVVRGDSAAYFCASSPGRSTDTQYFGPGTRLTVL.